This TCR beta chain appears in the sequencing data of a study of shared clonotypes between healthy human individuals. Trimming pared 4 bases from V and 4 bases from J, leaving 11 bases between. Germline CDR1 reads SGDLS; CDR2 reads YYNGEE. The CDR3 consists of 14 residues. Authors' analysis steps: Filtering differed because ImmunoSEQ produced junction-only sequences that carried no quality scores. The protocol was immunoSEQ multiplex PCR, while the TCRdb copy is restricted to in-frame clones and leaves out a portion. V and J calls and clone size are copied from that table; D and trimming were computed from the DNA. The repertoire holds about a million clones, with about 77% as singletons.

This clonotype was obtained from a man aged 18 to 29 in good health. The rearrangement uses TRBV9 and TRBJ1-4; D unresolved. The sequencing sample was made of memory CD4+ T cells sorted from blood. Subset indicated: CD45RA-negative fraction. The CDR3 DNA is TGTGCCAGCAGCTTACACCAAAATAATGAAAAACTGTTTTTT. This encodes CASSLHQNNEKLFF.